The TCR beta chain under discussion was sequenced for a study of shared clonotypes between healthy human individuals. Broader study findings: Investigators expected sequencing depth to affect clonotype sharing among donors.

Repertoires were generated with immunoSEQ multiplex PCR, while TCRdb's copy carries only in-frame clones and drops some. Of around 1 million clones in the sample, about 80% are singletons; the top ten hold nearly 1.5%. All donors were healthy HIV-negative adults lacking recent acute infections or vaccinations. As concerns this clone: Its cognate antigen is unknown.

The CDR3 runs to 12 residues. Trimming shortened V by 5 bases and J by 0 bases, and 2 bases separated the two germline ends. CDR1 GTSNPN and CDR2 SVGIG come from the germline V gene (reference sequence). V gene TRBV30 combines with J gene TRBJ2-6; unclear D gene. The sequencing sample was made of memory CD4+ T cells sorted from blood. Subset of the sample: CD45RA-negative fraction. This sequence was found in a man younger than 35 in good health. CDR3 coding DNA: TGTGCCTGGGACTCTGGGGCCAACGTCCTGACTTTC. This encodes CAWDSGANVLTF.